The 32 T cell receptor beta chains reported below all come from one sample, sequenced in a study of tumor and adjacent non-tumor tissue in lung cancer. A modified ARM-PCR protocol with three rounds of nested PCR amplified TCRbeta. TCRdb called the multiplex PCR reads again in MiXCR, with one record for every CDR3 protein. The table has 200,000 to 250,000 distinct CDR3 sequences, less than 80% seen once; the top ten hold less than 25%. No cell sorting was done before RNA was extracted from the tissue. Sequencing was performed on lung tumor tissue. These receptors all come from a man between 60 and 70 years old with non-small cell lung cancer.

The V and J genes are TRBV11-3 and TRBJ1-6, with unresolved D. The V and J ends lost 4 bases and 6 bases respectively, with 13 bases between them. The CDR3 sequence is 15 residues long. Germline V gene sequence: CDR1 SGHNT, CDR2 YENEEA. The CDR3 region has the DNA TGTGCCAGCAGCTCTCGGAGCACCTGTAATTCACCCCTCCACTTT. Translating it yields CASSSRSTCNSPLHF. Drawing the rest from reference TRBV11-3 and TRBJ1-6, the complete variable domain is EAGVVQSPRYKIIEKKQPVAFWCNPISGHNTLYWYLQNLGQGPELLIRYENEEAVDDSQLPKDRFSAERLKGVDSTLKIQPAELGDSAVYLCASSSRSTCNSPLHFGNGTRLTVT.

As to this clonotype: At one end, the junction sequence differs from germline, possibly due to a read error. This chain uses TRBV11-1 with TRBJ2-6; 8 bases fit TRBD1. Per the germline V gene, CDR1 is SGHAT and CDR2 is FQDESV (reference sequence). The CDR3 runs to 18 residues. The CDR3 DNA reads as TGTGCCAGCAGCCAGAGAGGACAGGGCTACTCTGTGGCCAACGTTCTGACTTTC. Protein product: CASSQRGQGYSVANVLTF.

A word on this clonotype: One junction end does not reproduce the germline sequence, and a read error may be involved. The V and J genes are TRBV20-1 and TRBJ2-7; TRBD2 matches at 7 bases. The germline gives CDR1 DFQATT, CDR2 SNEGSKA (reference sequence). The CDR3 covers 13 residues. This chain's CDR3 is CSTSAGVSYEQYF. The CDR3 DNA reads TGCAGTACTAGTGCGGGAGTAAGCTACGAGCAGTACTTC.

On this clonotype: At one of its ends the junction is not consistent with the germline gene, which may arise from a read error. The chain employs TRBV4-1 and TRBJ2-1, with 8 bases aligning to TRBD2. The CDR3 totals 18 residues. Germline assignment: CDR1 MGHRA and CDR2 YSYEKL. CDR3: CACSQGPRGAGAPNEQFF. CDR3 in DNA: TGCGCCTGCAGCCAGGGCCCTCGGGGAGCGGGAGCCCCCAATGAGCAGTTCTTC.

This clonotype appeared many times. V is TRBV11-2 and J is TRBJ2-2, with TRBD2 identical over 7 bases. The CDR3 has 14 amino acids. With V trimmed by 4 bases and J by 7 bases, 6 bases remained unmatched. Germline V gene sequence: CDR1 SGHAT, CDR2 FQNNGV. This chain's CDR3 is CASSYGGGGGELFF. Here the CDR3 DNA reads TGTGCCAGCAGCTATGGGGGGGGGGGCGGGGAGCTGTTTTTT.

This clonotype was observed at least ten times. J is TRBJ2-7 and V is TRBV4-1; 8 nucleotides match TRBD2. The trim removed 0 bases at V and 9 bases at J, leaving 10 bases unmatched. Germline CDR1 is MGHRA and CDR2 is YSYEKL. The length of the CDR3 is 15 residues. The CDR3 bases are TGCGCCAGCAGCCAAGATCCAGCGGGAGTAGGTGGGCAGTACTTC. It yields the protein CASSQDPAGVGGQYF.

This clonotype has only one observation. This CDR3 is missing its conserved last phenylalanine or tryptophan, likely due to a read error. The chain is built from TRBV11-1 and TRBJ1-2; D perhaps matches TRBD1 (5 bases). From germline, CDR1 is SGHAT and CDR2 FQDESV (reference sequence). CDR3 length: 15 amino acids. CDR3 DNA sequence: TGTGCCAGTAGCTCCTCGACAGTTTCTAACTATGGCTACACCTAC. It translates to CASSSSTVSNYGYTY.

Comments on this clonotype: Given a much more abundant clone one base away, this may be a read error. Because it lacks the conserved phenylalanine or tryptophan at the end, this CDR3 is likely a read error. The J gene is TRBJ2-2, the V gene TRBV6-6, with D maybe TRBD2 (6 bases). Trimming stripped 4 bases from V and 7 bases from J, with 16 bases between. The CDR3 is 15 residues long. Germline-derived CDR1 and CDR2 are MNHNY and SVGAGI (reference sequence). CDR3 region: CASSFPGLQGGELFL. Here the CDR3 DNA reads TGTGCCAGCAGTTTTCCGGGACTGCAGGGCGGGGAGCTGTTTCTT.

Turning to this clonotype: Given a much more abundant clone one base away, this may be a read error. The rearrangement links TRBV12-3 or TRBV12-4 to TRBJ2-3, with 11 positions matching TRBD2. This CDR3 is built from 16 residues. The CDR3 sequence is CTSSLGRLAGSDTQYF. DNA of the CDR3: TGTACCAGCAGTTTGGGGAGACTAGCGGGGTCAGATACGCAGTATTTT.

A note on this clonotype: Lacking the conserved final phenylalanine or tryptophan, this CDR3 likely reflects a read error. The CDR3 reads CSARFGRDTQYL. CDR3 sequence (DNA): TGCAGTGCCCGTTTCGGGCGGGATACGCAGTATTTA. J is TRBJ2-3 and V is TRBV20-1, with D unclear. The germline gives CDR1 DFQATT, CDR2 SNEGSKA (reference sequence). There are 12 residues in the CDR3. Trimming stripped 6 bases from V and 6 bases from J, with 13 bases between.

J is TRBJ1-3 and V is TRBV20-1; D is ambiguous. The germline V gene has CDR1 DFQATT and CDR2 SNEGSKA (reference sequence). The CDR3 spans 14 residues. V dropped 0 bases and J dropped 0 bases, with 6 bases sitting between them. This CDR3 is CSARDPLSGNTIYF. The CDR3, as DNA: TGCAGTGCTAGAGATCCTCTCTCTGGAAACACCATATATTTT.

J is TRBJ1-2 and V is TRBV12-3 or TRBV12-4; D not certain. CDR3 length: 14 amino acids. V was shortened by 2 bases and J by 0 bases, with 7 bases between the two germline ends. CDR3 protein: CASSLIQPNYGYTF. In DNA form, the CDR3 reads TGTGCCAGCAGTTTAATCCAACCTAACTATGGCTACACCTTC.

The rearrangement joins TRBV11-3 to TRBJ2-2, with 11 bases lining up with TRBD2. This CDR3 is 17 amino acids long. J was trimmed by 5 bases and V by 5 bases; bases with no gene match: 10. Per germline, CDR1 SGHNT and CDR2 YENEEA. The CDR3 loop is CASSHLATSGVTGELFF. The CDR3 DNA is TGTGCCAGCAGCCATCTCGCGACTAGCGGGGTGACCGGGGAGCTGTTTTTT.

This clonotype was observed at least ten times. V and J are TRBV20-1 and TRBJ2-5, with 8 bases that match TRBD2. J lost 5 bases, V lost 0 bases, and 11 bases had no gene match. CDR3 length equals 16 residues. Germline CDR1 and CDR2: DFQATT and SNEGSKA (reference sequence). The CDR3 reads CSAREAGTSRVETQYF. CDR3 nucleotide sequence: TGCAGTGCTAGAGAAGCCGGGACTAGTAGGGTTGAGACCCAGTACTTC.

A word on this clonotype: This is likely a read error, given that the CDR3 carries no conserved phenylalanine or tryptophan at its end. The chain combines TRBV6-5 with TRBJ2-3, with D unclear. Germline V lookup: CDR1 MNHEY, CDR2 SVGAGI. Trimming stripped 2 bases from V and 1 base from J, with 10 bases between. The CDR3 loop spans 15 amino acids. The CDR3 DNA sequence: TGTGCCAGCAGTTACAGGGTAGGAGGCACAGATACGCAGTATCTT. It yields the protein CASSYRVGGTDTQYL.

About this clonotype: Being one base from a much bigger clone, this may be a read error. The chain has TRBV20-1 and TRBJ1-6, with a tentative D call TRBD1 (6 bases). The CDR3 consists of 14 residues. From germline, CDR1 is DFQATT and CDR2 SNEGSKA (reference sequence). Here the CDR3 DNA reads TGCAGTACTAGAGTGGGGGCTCGGGATTCACCCCTCCACTTT. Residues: CSTRVGARDSPLHF.

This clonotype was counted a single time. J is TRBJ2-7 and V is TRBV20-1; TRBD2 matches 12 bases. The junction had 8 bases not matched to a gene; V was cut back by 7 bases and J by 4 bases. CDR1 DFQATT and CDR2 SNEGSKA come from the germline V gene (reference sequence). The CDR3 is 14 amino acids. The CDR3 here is CSDRTSGKAYEQYF. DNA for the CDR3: TGCAGTGACAGGACTAGCGGGAAGGCTTACGAGCAGTACTTC.

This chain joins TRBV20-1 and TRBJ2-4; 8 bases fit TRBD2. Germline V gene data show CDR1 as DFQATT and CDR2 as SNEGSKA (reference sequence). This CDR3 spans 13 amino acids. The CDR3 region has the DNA TGCATTGCCACGACTAGCGTCAAAAACATTCAGTACTTC. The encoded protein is CIATTSVKNIQYF.

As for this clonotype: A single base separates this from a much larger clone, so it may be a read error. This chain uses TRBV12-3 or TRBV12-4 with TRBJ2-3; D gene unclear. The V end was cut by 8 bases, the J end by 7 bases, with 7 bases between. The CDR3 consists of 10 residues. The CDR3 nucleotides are TGTGCCAGCTCCAGTAATACGCAGTATTTT. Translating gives CASSSNTQYF.

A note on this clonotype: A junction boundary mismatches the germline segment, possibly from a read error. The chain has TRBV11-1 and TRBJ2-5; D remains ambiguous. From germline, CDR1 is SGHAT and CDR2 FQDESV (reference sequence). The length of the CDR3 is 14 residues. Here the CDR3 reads CTSSITSGGETQYF. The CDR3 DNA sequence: TGTACCAGCAGCATTACATCGGGTGGAGAGACCCAGTACTTC. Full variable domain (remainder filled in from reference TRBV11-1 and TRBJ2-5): EAEVAQSPRYKITEKSQAVAFWCDPISGHATLYWYRQILGQGPELLVQFQDESVVDDSQLPKDRFSAERLKGVDSTLKIQPAELGDSAMYLCTSSITSGGETQYFGPGTRLLVL.

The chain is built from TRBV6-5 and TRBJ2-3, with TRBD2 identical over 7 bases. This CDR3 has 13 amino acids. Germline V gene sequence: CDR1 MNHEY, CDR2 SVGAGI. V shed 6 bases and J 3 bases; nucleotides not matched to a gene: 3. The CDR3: CASSRRGTDTQYF. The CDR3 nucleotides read TGTGCCAGCAGCCGGCGGGGGACAGATACGCAGTATTTT.

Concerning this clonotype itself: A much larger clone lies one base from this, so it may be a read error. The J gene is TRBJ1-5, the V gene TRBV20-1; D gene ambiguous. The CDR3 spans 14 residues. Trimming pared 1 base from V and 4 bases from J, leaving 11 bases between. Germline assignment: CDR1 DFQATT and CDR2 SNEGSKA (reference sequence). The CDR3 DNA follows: TGCAGTGCTAGAGGGCATGGGTGGAATCAGCCCCAGCATTTT. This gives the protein CSARGHGWNQPQHF.

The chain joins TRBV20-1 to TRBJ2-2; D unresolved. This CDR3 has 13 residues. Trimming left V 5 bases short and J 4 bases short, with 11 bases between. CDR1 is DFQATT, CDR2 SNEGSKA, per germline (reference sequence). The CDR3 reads CSALGYTTGELFF. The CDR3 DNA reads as TGCAGTGCTCTAGGGTATACCACCGGGGAGCTGTTTTTT.

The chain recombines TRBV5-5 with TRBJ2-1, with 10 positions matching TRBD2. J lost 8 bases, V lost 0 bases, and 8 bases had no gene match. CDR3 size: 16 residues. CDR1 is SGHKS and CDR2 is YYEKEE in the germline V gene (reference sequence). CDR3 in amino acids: CASSLAGLAAAYEQFF. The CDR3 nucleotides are TGTGCCAGCAGCTTGGCAGGACTAGCGGCTGCCTATGAGCAGTTCTTC.

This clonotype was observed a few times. DNA for the CDR3: TGTGCCAGCAGCGAATCTTATAGCTGGGGGGTCTATAATGAGCAGTTCTTC. Translating it yields CASSESYSWGVYNEQFF. The chain combines TRBV11-1 with TRBJ2-1; D is possibly TRBD2 (6 bases). The CDR3 covers 17 residues. In germline, CDR1 is SGHAT, CDR2 FQDESV (reference sequence). Trimming removed 5 bases at V and 7 bases at J, with 24 bases between. The whole variable domain, filled in from reference TRBV11-1 and TRBJ2-1, reads EAEVAQSPRYKITEKSQAVAFWCDPISGHATLYWYRQILGQGPELLVQFQDESVVDDSQLPKDRFSAERLKGVDSTLKIQPAELGDSAMYLCASSESYSWGVYNEQFFGPGTRLTVL.

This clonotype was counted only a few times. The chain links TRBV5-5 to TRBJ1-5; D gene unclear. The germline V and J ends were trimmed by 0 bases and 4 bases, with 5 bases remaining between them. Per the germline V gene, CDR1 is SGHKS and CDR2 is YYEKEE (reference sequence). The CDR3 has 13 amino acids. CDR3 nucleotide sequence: TGTGCCAGCAGCTTGGAACAGAATCAGCCCCAGCATTTT. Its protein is CASSLEQNQPQHF.

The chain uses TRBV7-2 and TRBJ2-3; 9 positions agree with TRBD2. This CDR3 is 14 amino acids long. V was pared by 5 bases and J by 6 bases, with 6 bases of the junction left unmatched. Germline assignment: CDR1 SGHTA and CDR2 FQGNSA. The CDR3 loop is CASSTSGFWDTQYF. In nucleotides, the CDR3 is TGTGCCAGCAGCACTAGCGGGTTTTGGGATACGCAGTATTTT.

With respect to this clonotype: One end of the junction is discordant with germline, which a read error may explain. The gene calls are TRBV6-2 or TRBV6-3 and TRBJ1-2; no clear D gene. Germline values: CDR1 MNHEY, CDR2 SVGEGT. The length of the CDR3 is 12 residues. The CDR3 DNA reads TGTGCCAGCAGTTACTTGGTATATGGGTACACCTTC. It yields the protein CASSYLVYGYTF.

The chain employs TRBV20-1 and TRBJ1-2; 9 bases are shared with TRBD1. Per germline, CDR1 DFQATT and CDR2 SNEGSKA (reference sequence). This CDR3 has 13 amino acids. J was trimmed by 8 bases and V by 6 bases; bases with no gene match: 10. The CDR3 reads CSALGQGLRGYTF. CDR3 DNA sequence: TGCAGTGCACTGGGACAGGGTCTCCGGGGCTACACCTTC.

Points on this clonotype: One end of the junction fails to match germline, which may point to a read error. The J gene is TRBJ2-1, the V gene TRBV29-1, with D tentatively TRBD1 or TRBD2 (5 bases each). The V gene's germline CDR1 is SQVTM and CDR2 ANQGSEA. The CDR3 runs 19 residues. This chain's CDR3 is CSVEDRTRDADSRWNEQFF. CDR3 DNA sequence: TGCAGCGTCGAAGATAGGACCCGGGACGCCGACTCGCGGTGGAACGAGCAGTTCTTC.

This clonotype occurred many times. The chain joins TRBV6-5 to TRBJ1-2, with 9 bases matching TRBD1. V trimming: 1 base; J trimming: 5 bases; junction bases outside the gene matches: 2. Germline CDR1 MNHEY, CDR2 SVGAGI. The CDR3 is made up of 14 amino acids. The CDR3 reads CASSYWGTGYGYTF. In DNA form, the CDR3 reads TGTGCCAGCAGTTACTGGGGGACAGGGTATGGCTACACCTTC.

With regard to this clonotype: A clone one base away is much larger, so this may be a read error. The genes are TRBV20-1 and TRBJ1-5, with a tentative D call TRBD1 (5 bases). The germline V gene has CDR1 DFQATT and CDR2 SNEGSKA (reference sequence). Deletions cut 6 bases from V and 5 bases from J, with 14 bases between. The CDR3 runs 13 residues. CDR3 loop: CSAVDRYDQPQHF. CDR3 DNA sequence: TGCAGTGCCGTCGACAGATACGATCAGCCCCAGCATTTT.